This passage covers 13 T cell receptor beta chains from one sample sequenced in a study of graft-versus-host responses after intestinal transplantation (dated by TCRdb to the early 2020s). No antigen has been assigned to these receptors. The library was made by the immunoSEQ multiplex PCR assay. TCRdb mirrors the immuneACCESS table, restricted to in-frame sequences. Some clones are absent from its copies; in checked studies, under half trace to an unresolved V gene, and the reason for the others is unknown. Here the sample has tens of thousands of clones; around 93% occur a single time. About 0.5% of the sample goes to the ten largest clones. Sample time point, as interpreted from the label and publication: cells obtained before transplantation from donor or recipient. The specimen comprised unstimulated CD8+ T cells sorted from spleen or lymph node cells, sampled before intestinal transplant. The receptors shown here come from a human donor who received an intestinal transplant.

V is TRBV5-4 and J is TRBJ2-7, with 13 bases fitting TRBD2. The junction had 8 bases not matched to a gene; V was cut back by 4 bases and J by 4 bases. The V gene's germline CDR1 is SGHNT and CDR2 YYREEE (reference sequence). The CDR3 has 16 amino acids. This CDR3 reads CASSPGTSGMGYEQYF. In nucleotides, the CDR3 is TGTGCCAGCAGCCCCGGGACTAGCGGGATGGGGTACGAGCAGTACTTC.

The chain employs TRBV9 and TRBJ1-2, with a tentative D call TRBD1 (5 bases). Between the trimmed V and J ends, which lost 0 bases and 3 bases, there was a span of 6 bases. The CDR3 spans 13 residues. The germline gives CDR1 SGDLS, CDR2 YYNGEE. CDR3 nucleotides: TGTGCCAGCAGCGTAGGGGGGGACTATGGCTACACCTTC. Residues: CASSVGGDYGYTF.

The V and J genes are TRBV10-1 and TRBJ1-1; the D is unclear. V lost 7 bases and J lost 0, with 12 bases in between. The germline CDR1 and CDR2 sequences are WNHNN and SYGVQD (reference sequence). The CDR3 consists of 14 residues. The CDR3 protein is CASTDAGVNTEAFF. In nucleotides, the CDR3 is TGCGCCAGCACCGATGCGGGCGTGAACACTGAAGCTTTCTTT.

In this sample, this clone turned up a few times. The chain joins TRBV19 to TRBJ2-1; 10 nucleotides match TRBD1. This CDR3 is 15 amino acids long. Germline-derived CDR1 and CDR2 are LNHDA and SQIVND (reference sequence). The junction had 7 bases not matched to a gene; V was cut back by 7 bases and J by 4 bases. The CDR3 coding sequence is TGTGCCAGTACCCACCCGGGACAGGGGTACAATGAGCAGTTCTTC. The encoded protein is CASTHPGQGYNEQFF.

This rearrangement joins TRBV5-1 to TRBJ2-6; possibly TRBD2 for D (6 bases). The length of the CDR3 is 18 residues. Germline assignment: CDR1 SGHRS and CDR2 YFSETQ. Trimming took 0 bases from V and 0 from J, leaving 13 bases between them. CDR3 sequence: CASSLALAVNSGANVLTF. CDR3 nucleotides: TGCGCCAGCAGCTTGGCCTTAGCGGTGAACTCTGGGGCCAACGTCCTGACTTTC.

This rearrangement joins TRBV5-8 to TRBJ2-1; D unresolved. Per germline, CDR1 SGHTS and CDR2 YDEGEE. V lost 0 bases and J lost 6, with 13 bases in between. The CDR3 length is 15 residues. Here the CDR3 reads CASSLDLSLSNEQFF. The CDR3 DNA follows: TGTGCCAGCAGCTTGGATTTGAGTTTGAGCAATGAGCAGTTCTTC.

The rearrangement uses TRBV27 and TRBJ1-5; D gene uncertain. The CDR3 is 14 residues long. In germline, CDR1 is MNHEY, CDR2 SMNVEV (reference sequence). V lost 6 bases to trimming and J lost 2 bases, with 11 bases between them. CDR3 region: CASRSGGGNQPQHF. As DNA, the CDR3 is TGTGCCAGCAGGTCCGGCGGAGGCAATCAGCCCCAGCATTTT.

This chain uses TRBV13 with TRBJ2-5; D uncertain. Germline V gene lookup returns CDR1 PRHDT and CDR2 FYEKMQ (reference sequence). The CDR3 sequence is 12 residues long. V lost 1 base and J 5 bases, leaving 5 bases between the germline ends. Written as DNA, the CDR3 is TGTGCCAGCAGCTTAGAGAGGGAGACCCAGTACTTC. Protein product: CASSLERETQYF.

DNA of the CDR3: TGTGCCAGCAGTTTCCCGGGACAAGAGACCCAGTACTTC. Protein product: CASSFPGQETQYF. The chain recombines TRBV27 with TRBJ2-5, with D possibly TRBD2 on 5 matching bases. The CDR3 sequence is 13 residues long. Germline V gene lookup returns CDR1 MNHEY and CDR2 SMNVEV (reference sequence). The V end lost 3 bases, the J end lost 2 bases, and 7 bases lay between the germline ends.

The genes are TRBV5-1 and TRBJ2-5; 9 positions agree with TRBD1. CDR3 length equals 14 residues. Germline V gene sequence: CDR1 SGHRS, CDR2 YFSETQ. J lost 9 bases, V lost 0 bases, and 6 bases had no gene match. The CDR3 DNA sequence: TGCGCCAGCAGCTTGGTGGGACAGGGAGTGGCCCAGTACTTC. It is translated as CASSLVGQGVAQYF.

The chain joins TRBV29-1 to TRBJ2-2, with D tentatively TRBD1 (5 bases). This CDR3 is 12 amino acids long. The V end was cut by 6 bases, the J end by 1 base, with 6 bases between. Germline CDR1 is SQVTM and CDR2 is ANQGSEA. The chain's CDR3 is CSVTVNTGELFF. The CDR3 bases are TGCAGCGTGACAGTGAACACCGGGGAGCTGTTTTTT.

The chain is built from TRBV11-3 and TRBJ2-1; maybe TRBD1 (6 bases). CDR3 length: 17 residues. Trimming took 5 bases from V and 4 from J, leaving 21 bases between them. CDR1 SGHNT and CDR2 YENEEA come from the germline V gene. CDR3 in DNA: TGTGCCAGCAGCCCCAAGACAGTTTTGGGGGCTTACAATGAGCAGTTCTTC. Translated: CASSPKTVLGAYNEQFF.

The gene calls are TRBV30 and TRBJ1-2; TRBD1 matches at 8 bases. Germline V gives CDR1 GTSNPN, CDR2 SVGIG (reference sequence). V lost 2 bases to trimming and J lost 4 bases; unmatched junction nucleotides: 6. This CDR3 has 14 amino acids. The DNA of the CDR3 is TGTGCCTGGAGTTGGGCAGGGGGCGTCTATGGCTACACCTTC. It encodes CAWSWAGGVYGYTF.